These 8 T cell receptor beta chains came from one sample sequenced in a study of blood T cell repertoires in COVID-19 (dated by TCRdb to 2018 to 2021). The receptor library was made with the immunoSEQ multiplex PCR assay. In TCRdb, the immuneACCESS table is reduced to in-frame sequences with V and J assigned. These tables do not hold every clone; where another copy was compared, an unresolved V gene accounts for under half, and the others remain unexplained. The sample data list 200,000 or so clones, and around 82% of these were observed just once. In total, the top ten clones hold less than 8.5% of the sample. The sequenced sample was PBMCs or T cells enriched from blood (not recorded which). Receptor source: a man aged 35-49 years who had recovered from COVID-19.

The V gene is TRBV9, the J gene TRBJ2-2, with TRBD2 identical over 8 bases. The CDR3 is made up of 16 amino acids. Germline V lookup: CDR1 SGDLS, CDR2 YYNGEE. The trim removed 0 bases at V and 6 bases at J, leaving 7 bases unmatched. The CDR3 here is CASSVEGNGGAGELFF. The CDR3 DNA is TGTGCCAGCAGCGTAGAGGGTAACGGGGGGGCCGGGGAGCTGTTTTTT.

This chain joins TRBV7-9 and TRBJ1-2; D remains ambiguous. The CDR3 extends over 12 amino acids. Germline values: CDR1 SEHNR, CDR2 FQNEAQ (reference sequence). Trimming stripped 1 base from V and 7 bases from J, with 7 bases between. CDR3 coding DNA: TGTGCCAGCAGCTTAGGGGAGGCTGGCTACACCTTC. Amino acid sequence: CASSLGEAGYTF.

A few counts support this clone. The CDR3, as DNA: TGTGCCAGCAGCCCCCTTAGCGGGGGCATTGCCTATGGCTACACCTTC. Protein sequence: CASSPLSGGIAYGYTF. The chain joins TRBV14 to TRBJ1-2; tentative D call: TRBD1 (6 bases). Germline V gene lookup returns CDR1 SGHDN and CDR2 FVKESK. The CDR3 covers 16 residues. V was cut by 4 bases and J by 4 bases, with 19 bases left in between.

The V and J genes are TRBV18 and TRBJ1-4, with 7 bases identical to TRBD1. CDR3 size: 16 residues. The germline gives CDR1 KGHSH, CDR2 LQKENI. V was clipped by 3 bases and J by 6 bases; unmatched bases: 10. The CDR3, as DNA: TGTGCCAGCTCACCTAAACGGGACAGACGGGATGAAAAACTGTTTTTT. Protein sequence: CASSPKRDRRDEKLFF.

V is TRBV7-9 and J is TRBJ1-1; 12 nucleotides line up with TRBD1. The germline CDR1 and CDR2 sequences are SEHNR and FQNEAQ (reference sequence). After removal of 5 bases from V and 2 bases from J, the junction contained 3 bases not matched to a gene. This CDR3 comprises 15 residues. DNA for the CDR3: TGTGCCAGCAGCCCGGGGACAGGGGGCAACACTGAAGCTTTCTTT. This translates into CASSPGTGGNTEAFF.

The rearrangement joins TRBV5-1 to TRBJ2-7; 8 positions agree with TRBD2. The CDR3 loop spans 15 amino acids. V gave up 4 bases and J gave up 0 bases; unmatched junction bases: 6. Germline V gives CDR1 SGHRS, CDR2 YFSETQ. CDR3 amino acids: CASSLAGTSSYEQYF. The CDR3 DNA is TGCGCCAGCAGCCTAGCCGGGACTAGCTCCTACGAGCAGTACTTC. The entire variable domain, with the rest obtained from reference TRBV5-1 and TRBJ2-7, is as follows: KAGVTQTPRYLIKTRGQQVTLSCSPISGHRSVSWYQQTPGQGLQFLFEYFSETQRNKGNFPGRFSGRQFSNSRSEMNVSTLELGDSALYLCASSLAGTSSYEQYFGPGTRLTVT.

This sequence joins TRBV28 and TRBJ1-2, with D maybe TRBD1 (5 bases). Germline V gene data show CDR1 as MDHEN and CDR2 as SYDVKM. V was clipped by 1 base and J by 8 bases, with 14 bases between them. The CDR3 sequence is 14 residues long. This CDR3 is CASSLSIAGLGYTF. The CDR3 DNA sequence: TGTGCCAGCAGTTTATCCATCGCAGGGCTCGGCTACACCTTC.

This clone showed up just once. This chain joins TRBV10-3 and TRBJ1-2; D ambiguous. CDR3 size: 17 residues. Germline V lookup: CDR1 ENHRY, CDR2 SYGVKD. V was pared by 0 bases and J by 0 bases, with 14 bases between. The CDR3 DNA is TGTGCCATCAGTGAGTCGGTTAGCCGCCTAGCTAACTATGGCTACACCTTC. This encodes CAISESVSRLANYGYTF.